These 3 T cell receptor beta chains originate from one sample sequenced in a study of technical replicates of blood from a few donors (TCRdb year 2017). The library relied on the immunoSEQ multiplex PCR assay. Here the immuneACCESS table is served through TCRdb, limited to in-frame sequences with V and J called. Missing clones are a known gap in these copies; in checked studies unresolved V genes cover under half, and the rest lacks a known reason. Recorded for this sample are about 76,000 clones; 95% to 97% of them occurred a single time. Clones ranked in the top ten supply roughly 0.19% of the sample. Sequenced sample: T cells isolated from PBMCs. The receptors were gathered from a human donor in good health.

The J gene is TRBJ2-2, the V gene TRBV11-1, with D tentatively TRBD1 (6 bases). The V gene's germline CDR1 is SGHAT and CDR2 FQDESV (reference sequence). V gave up 5 bases and J gave up 4 bases, with 14 bases separating them. CDR3 size: 15 residues. DNA for the CDR3: TGTGCCAGCAGCGCTCGACAGGTATCCACCGGGGAGCTGTTTTTT. Translation gives CASSARQVSTGELFF.

The table lists this clone with a count of one. J is TRBJ2-1 and V is TRBV7-2; tentatively, D is TRBD2 (5 bases). The CDR3 sequence is 15 residues long. Between the trimmed V and J ends, which lost 7 bases and 4 bases, there was a span of 17 bases. Per germline, CDR1 SGHTA and CDR2 FQGNSA. The CDR3 reads CASTLLDSLYNEQFF. The CDR3 DNA reads as TGTGCCAGCACCCTGTTGGACTCGCTATACAATGAGCAGTTCTTC.

The chain combines TRBV18 with TRBJ2-7; 7 nucleotides match TRBD1. The CDR3 has 15 residues. Germline V gene sequence: CDR1 KGHSH, CDR2 LQKENI. V gave up 3 bases and J gave up 0 bases; unmatched junction bases: 5. The CDR3 nucleotides are TGTGCCAGCTCACCGGACAGGCAGAGCTCCTACGAGCAGTACTTC. Translated, it gives CASSPDRQSSYEQYF.